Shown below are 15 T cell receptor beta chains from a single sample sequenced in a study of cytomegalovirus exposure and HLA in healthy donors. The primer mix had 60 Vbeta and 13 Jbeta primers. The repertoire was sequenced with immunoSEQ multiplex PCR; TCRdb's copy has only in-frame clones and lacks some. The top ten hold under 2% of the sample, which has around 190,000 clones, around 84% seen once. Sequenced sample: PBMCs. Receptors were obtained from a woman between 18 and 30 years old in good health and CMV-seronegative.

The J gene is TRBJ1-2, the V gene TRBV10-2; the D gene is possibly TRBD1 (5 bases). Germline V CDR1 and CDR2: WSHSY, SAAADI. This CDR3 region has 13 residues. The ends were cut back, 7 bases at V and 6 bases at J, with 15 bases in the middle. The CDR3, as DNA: TGCGCCAGCACCAGCACGGGGGTAAATGGCTACACCTTC. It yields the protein CASTSTGVNGYTF.

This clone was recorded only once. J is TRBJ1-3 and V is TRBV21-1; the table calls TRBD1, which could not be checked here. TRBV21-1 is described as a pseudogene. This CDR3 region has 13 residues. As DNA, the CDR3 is TGTGCCGCTAGACCAGGGCCTGGAAACACCATATATTTT. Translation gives CAARPGPGNTIYF.

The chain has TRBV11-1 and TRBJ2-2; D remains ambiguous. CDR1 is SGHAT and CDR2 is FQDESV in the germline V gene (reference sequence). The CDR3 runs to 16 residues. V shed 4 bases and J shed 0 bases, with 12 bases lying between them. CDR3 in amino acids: CASSYDLLANTGELFF. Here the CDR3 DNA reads TGTGCCAGCAGCTACGATTTACTCGCGAACACCGGGGAGCTGTTTTTT.

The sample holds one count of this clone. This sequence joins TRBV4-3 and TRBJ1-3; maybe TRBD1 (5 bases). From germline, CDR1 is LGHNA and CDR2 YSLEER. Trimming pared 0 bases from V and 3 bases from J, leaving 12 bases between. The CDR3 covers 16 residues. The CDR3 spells CASSQDRQSYGNTIYF. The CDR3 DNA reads TGCGCCAGCAGCCAAGATAGACAGAGCTATGGAAACACCATATATTTT.

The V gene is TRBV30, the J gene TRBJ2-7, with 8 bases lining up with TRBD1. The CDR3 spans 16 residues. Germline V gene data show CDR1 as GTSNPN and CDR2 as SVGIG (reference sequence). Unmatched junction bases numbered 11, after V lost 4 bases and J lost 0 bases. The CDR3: CAWTQVTGGSSYEQYF. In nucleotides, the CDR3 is TGTGCCTGGACCCAAGTAACAGGGGGTAGCTCCTACGAGCAGTACTTC.

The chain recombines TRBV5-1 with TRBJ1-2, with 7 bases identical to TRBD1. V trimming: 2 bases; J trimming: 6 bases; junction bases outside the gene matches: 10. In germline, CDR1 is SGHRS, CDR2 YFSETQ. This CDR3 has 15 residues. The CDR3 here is CASSFEGGWRDGYTF. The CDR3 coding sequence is TGCGCCAGCAGCTTTGAAGGGGGCTGGCGCGATGGCTACACCTTC.

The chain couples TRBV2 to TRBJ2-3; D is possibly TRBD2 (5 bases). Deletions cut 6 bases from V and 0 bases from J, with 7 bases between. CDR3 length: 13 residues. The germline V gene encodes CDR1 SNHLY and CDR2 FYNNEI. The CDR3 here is CASREVSTDTQYF. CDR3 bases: TGTGCCAGCAGGGAGGTCAGCACAGATACGCAGTATTTT.

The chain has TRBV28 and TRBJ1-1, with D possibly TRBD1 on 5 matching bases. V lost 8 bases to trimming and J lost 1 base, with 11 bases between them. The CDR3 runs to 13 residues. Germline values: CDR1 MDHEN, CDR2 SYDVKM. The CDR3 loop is CASLIGANTEAFF. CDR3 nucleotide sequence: TGTGCCAGCCTCATAGGGGCGAACACTGAAGCTTTCTTT.

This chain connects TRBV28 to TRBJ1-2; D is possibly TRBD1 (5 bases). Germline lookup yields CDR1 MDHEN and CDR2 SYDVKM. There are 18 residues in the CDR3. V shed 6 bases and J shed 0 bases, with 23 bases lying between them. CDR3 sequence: CASSLATATAPSNYGYTF. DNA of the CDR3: TGTGCCAGCAGCTTGGCGACAGCGACGGCACCCTCTAACTATGGCTACACCTTC.

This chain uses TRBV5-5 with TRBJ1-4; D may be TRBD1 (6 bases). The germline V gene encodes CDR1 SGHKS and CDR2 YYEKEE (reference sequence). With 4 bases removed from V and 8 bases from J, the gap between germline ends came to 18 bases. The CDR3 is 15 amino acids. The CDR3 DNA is TGTGCCAGCAGCGCCCTGGGGGGGCCGGGGGAAAAACTGTTTTTT. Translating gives CASSALGGPGEKLFF.

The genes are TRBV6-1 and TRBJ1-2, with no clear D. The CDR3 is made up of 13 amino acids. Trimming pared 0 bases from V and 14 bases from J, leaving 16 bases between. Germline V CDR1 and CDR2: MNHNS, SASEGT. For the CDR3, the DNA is TGTGCCAGCAGTGAAGCGTCCAGCGGAACCGGGACCTTC. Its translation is CASSEASSGTGTF.

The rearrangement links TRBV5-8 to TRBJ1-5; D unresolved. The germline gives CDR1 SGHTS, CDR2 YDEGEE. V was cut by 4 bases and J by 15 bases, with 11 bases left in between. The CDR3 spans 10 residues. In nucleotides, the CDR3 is TGTGCCAGCAGCCTAGTCGGTGGGCATTTT. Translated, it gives CASSLVGGHF.

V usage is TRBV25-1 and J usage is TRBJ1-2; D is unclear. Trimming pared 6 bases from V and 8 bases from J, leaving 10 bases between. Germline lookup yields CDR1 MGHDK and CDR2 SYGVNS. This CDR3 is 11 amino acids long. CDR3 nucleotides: TGTGCCAGCAGGGCAGCGAAGGGCTACACCTTC. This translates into CASRAAKGYTF.

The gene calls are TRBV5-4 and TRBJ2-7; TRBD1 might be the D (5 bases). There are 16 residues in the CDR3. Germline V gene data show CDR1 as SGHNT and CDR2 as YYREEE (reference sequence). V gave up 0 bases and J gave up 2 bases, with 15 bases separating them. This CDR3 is CASSLAQGGPPYEQYF. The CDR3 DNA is TGTGCCAGCAGCTTGGCTCAGGGTGGGCCACCCTACGAGCAGTACTTC.

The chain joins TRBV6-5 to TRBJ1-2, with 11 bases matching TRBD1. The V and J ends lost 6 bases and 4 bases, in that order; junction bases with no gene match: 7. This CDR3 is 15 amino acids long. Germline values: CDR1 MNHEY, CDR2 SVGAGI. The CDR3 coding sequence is TGTGCCAGCAGGTCCGGACAGGGGGCAGGCTATGGCTACACCTTC. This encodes CASRSGQGAGYGYTF.